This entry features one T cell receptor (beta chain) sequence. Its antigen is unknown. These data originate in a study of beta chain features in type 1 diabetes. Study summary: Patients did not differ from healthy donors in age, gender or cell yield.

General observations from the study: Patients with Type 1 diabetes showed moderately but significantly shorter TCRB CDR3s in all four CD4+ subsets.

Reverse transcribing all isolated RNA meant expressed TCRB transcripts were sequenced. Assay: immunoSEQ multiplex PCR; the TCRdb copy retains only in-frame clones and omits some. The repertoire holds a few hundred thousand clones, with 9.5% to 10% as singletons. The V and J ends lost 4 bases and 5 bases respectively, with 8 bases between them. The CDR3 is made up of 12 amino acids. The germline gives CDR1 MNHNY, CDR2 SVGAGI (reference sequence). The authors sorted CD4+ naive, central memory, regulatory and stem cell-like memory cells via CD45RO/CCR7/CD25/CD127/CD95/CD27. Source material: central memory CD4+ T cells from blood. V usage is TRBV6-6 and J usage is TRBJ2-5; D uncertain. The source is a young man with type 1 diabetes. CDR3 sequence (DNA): TGTGCCAGCAGTTCGAGCCTGGAGACCCAGTACTTC. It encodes CASSSSLETQYF.